The clone carrying this TCR beta chain was detected many times. The antigen remains undetermined. The data stem from a study of blood T cells in healthy people across ages. Drawn from each donor were 8.5 to 10 milliliters of peripheral blood. Regarding the study as a whole: With unsorted PBMCs, a conclusive comparison of naive versus antigen-experienced cells was not possible. Per million T cells, TCR beta diversity dropped roughly linearly as age increased.

With a J-beta primer mix and a sample-barcoded 5' primer, a second PCR ran roughly 6 to 11 cycles. A template-switch adaptor with 12 random nucleotides tagged each cDNA molecule. TCRdb ran MiXCR on the 5' RACE reads and lists one entry per CDR3 protein. The table includes hundreds of thousands of distinct CDR3 sequences, 32% detected once. Sequenced sample: blood. The TCR was taken from a woman of 80 years or more in good health.

The CDR3 DNA reads TGTGCCAGCAGCACCAGCCAGGGAGGTGGCTACACCTTC. Translating it yields CASSTSQGGGYTF. The V and J genes are TRBV7-2 and TRBJ1-2; possible D gene TRBD1, 5 bases. This CDR3 contains 13 residues. Trimming left V 5 bases short and J 7 bases short, with 14 bases between. CDR1 SGHTA and CDR2 FQGNSA come from the germline V gene.